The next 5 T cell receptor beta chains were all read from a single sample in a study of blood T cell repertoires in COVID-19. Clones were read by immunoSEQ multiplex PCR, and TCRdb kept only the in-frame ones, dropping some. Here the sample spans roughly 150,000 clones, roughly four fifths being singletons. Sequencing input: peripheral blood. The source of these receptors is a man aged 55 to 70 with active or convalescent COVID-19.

This CDR3 is CASSLDRETQYF. DNA of the CDR3: TGTGCCAGCAGCTTAGATCGGGAGACCCAGTACTTC. V gene TRBV11-3 combines with J gene TRBJ2-5; no firm D call. Germline CDR1 SGHNT, CDR2 YENEEA. The ends were cut back, 0 bases at V and 5 bases at J, with 4 bases in the middle. The CDR3 loop spans 12 amino acids.

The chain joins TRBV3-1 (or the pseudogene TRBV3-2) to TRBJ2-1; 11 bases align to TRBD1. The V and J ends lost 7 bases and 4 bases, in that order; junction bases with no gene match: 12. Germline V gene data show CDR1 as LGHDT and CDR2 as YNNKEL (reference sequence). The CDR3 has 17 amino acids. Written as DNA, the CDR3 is TGTGCCAGCACCCCAGGGACAGGGGGTGTCTCTTACAATGAGCAGTTCTTC. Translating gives CASTPGTGGVSYNEQFF.

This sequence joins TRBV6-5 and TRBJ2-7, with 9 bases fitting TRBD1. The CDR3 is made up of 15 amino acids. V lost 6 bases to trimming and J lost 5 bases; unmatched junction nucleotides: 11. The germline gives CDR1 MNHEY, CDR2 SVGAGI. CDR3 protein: CASRQQQGASHEQYF. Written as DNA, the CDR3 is TGTGCCAGCAGACAGCAACAGGGGGCATCTCACGAGCAGTACTTC.

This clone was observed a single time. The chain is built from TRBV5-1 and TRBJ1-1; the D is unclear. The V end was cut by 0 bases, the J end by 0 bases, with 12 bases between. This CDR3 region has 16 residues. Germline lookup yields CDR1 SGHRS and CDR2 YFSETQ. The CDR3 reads CASSLGATSLNTEAFF. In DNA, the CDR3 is TGCGCCAGCAGCTTGGGGGCCACGAGCCTGAACACTGAAGCTTTCTTT.

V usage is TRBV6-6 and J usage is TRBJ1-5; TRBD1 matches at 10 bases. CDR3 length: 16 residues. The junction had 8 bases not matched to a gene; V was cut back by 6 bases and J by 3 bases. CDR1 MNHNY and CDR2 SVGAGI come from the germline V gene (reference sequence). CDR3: CASSPGTGVTNQPQHF. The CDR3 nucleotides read TGTGCCAGCAGCCCTGGGACAGGGGTCACCAATCAGCCCCAGCATTTT.